The clone carrying this TCR beta chain was counted between two and nine times. This entry is derived from a study of blood T cells in healthy people across ages. This CDR3 is 15 amino acids long. Germline V gene data show CDR1 as SQVTM and CDR2 as ANQGSEA. V gave up 2 bases and J gave up 1 base, with 11 bases separating them. The second PCR ran roughly 7 to 11 cycles with a sample-barcoded 5' primer and J-beta primers. One entry per CDR3 protein, called by TCRdb with MiXCR from the 5' RACE reads. The data show approximately 800,000 distinct CDR3 sequences, roughly 25% seen once. The sample also formed part of further work on T cells of mothers and their children. From that second work: Barcodes for each sample and 2-4 random nucleotides were added by the M1S primer used in the second PCR. Slightly higher, non-significant overlap characterized related mother-child pairs relative to unrelated pairs. The search for persistent microchimeric T cell clones detected none.

The TCR was taken from a boy between 5 and 17 years old in good health. The material sequenced was blood. The rearrangement links TRBV29-1 to TRBJ2-2; D is uncertain. In nucleotides, the CDR3 is TGCAGCGTTGAATCTAGGTCCTTGAACACCGGGGAGCTGTTTTTT. Protein sequence: CSVESRSLNTGELFF.